This TCR beta chain was captured in a study of T cells in Graves' hyperthyroidism and ophthalmopathy. There were TCR beta CDR3 regions amplified from RNA transcripts. HTBI primers drove first-round RT-PCR of the TCR CDR3. TCRdb reprocessed the multiplex PCR reads with MiXCR, giving one entry per CDR3 protein. The sample contains 350,000 to 450,000 distinct CDR3 sequences, more than 13% of which appear only once. This clonotype has more than one count but fewer than ten. V gave up 4 bases and J gave up 3 bases; unmatched junction bases: 15. The CDR3 length is 18 residues. CDR1 and CDR2 from the germline V gene are SGHVS and FNYEAQ.

This receptor was obtained from a man between 45 and 60 years old with Graves' ophthalmopathy. Sequencing input: blood. V gene TRBV7-6 combines with J gene TRBJ2-1, with 7 bases identical to TRBD1. CDR3 residues: CASSYRDRSSRFYNEQFF. The CDR3 DNA follows: TGTGCCAGCAGCTACCGGGACAGATCCAGTAGGTTCTACAATGAGCAGTTCTTC. The full variable domain, with the rest looked up from reference TRBV7-6 and TRBJ2-1, is GAGVSQSPRYKVTKRGQDVALRCDPISGHVSLYWYRQALGQGPEFLTYFNYEAQQDKSGLPNDRFSAERPEGSISTLTIQRTEQRDSAMYRCASSYRDRSSRFYNEQFFGPGTRLTVL.